The 20 T cell receptor beta chains below all came from one sample that was sequenced in a study of control samples from healthy donors and cancer patients. The table came from immunoSEQ multiplex PCR; TCRdb's copy has only in-frame clones and leaves some out. In the table there are 110,000 or so clones, 89% of which are singletons. The sequenced sample was blood. All receptors derive from a man aged 50 or older in good health.

The chain recombines TRBV2 with TRBJ2-5; 8 bases line up with TRBD2. The CDR3 contains 15 residues. Germline V gene sequence: CDR1 SNHLY, CDR2 FYNNEI. The trim removed 7 bases at V and 1 base at J, leaving 8 bases unmatched. The CDR3 nucleotides are TGTGCCAGCACCCGATCCGGGGGGGGCCAAGAGACCCAGTACTTC. Encoded protein: CASTRSGGGQETQYF.

About this clone: Other DNA sequences in this sample translate to the same CDR3. The CDR3 loop reads CASSYSGGRTDTQYF. CDR3 bases: TGTGCCAGCAGTTACTCTGGGGGCCGCACAGATACGCAGTATTTT. The chain joins TRBV6-5 to TRBJ2-3, with a tentative D call TRBD1 (6 bases). The CDR3 extends over 15 amino acids. The germline V gene encodes CDR1 MNHEY and CDR2 SVGAGI. V was shortened by 0 bases and J by 1 base, with 8 bases between the two germline ends.

In DNA, the CDR3 is TGTGCCAGCAGTAAGGGGACTTTCAATCAGCCCCAGCATTTT. This translates into CASSKGTFNQPQHF. This chain joins TRBV6-6 and TRBJ1-5; D may be TRBD1 (5 bases). The CDR3 spans 14 residues. CDR1 and CDR2 (germline): MNHNY, SVGAGI (reference sequence). V lost 5 bases, J lost 3 bases, and 11 bases lay in between.

CDR3 loop: CASSYGTGGASDTQYF. CDR3 DNA sequence: TGTGCCAGCAGTTACGGGACAGGGGGCGCTTCGGATACGCAGTATTTT. V and J are TRBV7-8 and TRBJ2-3, with 12 bases fitting TRBD1. Trimming cost V 6 bases and J 6 bases; bases outside gene matches: 10. There are 16 residues in the CDR3. Looked up from germline, CDR1 is SGHVS and CDR2 is FQNEAQ.

The V gene is TRBV15, the J gene TRBJ2-3; D is unresolved. Germline assignment: CDR1 LNHNV and CDR2 YYDKDF (reference sequence). V lost 3 bases, J lost 4 bases, and 5 bases lay in between. The CDR3 length is 12 residues. CDR3 DNA: TGTGCCACCAGCAGTGAGTCAGATACGCAGTATTTT. This encodes CATSSESDTQYF.

V and J are TRBV5-1 and TRBJ1-3, with 7 bases fitting TRBD1. Germline V gene data show CDR1 as SGHRS and CDR2 as YFSETQ. V shed 6 bases and J 0 bases; nucleotides not matched to a gene: 6. The CDR3 length is 15 residues. CDR3 nucleotide sequence: TGCGCCAGCACCAAGACAGGGAGCTCTGGAAACACCATATATTTT. It encodes CASTKTGSSGNTIYF.

The sample holds many counts of this clone. Other nucleotide sequences from this sample produce the same CDR3. The chain employs TRBV5-1 and TRBJ1-2; D gene ambiguous. Looked up from germline, CDR1 is SGHRS and CDR2 is YFSETQ. The length of the CDR3 is 13 residues. Trimming pared 0 bases from V and 2 bases from J, leaving 5 bases between. The CDR3 region is CASSLGQNYGYTF. The CDR3 region has the DNA TGCGCCAGCAGCTTGGGGCAGAACTATGGCTACACCTTC. The full variable domain, in which reference TRBV5-1 and TRBJ1-2 provide the parts outside the CDR3, is KAGVTQTPRYLIKTRGQQVTLSCSPISGHRSVSWYQQTPGQGLQFLFEYFSETQRNKGNFPGRFSGRQFSNSRSEMNVSTLELGDSALYLCASSLGQNYGYTFGSGTRLTVV.

This chain links TRBV13 with TRBJ2-3; 11 bases fit TRBD1. The CDR3 runs to 16 residues. V lost 1 base and J lost 4; bases outside the gene matches: 4. Germline V gene data show CDR1 as PRHDT and CDR2 as FYEKMQ (reference sequence). CDR3 nucleotide sequence: TGTGCCAGCAGCTTAGTCGGGACAGGGGGAGCAGATACGCAGTATTTT. Translation gives CASSLVGTGGADTQYF.

The gene calls are TRBV7-9 and TRBJ1-2, with D unclear. The V end lost 4 bases, the J end lost 5 bases, and 11 bases lay between the germline ends. CDR1 and CDR2 (germline): SEHNR, FQNEAQ (reference sequence). The CDR3 runs to 13 residues. The chain's CDR3 is CASSSTVLYGYTF. CDR3 coding DNA: TGTGCCAGCAGCTCGACTGTCCTTTATGGCTACACCTTC.

This clone was recorded once. The rearrangement joins TRBV6-5 to TRBJ1-1, with D unresolved. V lost 5 bases to trimming and J lost 5 bases, with 9 bases between them. The CDR3 runs 12 residues. Germline values: CDR1 MNHEY, CDR2 SVGAGI. The CDR3 sequence: CASSPSFTEAFF. DNA for the CDR3: TGTGCCAGCAGTCCCAGCTTTACTGAAGCTTTCTTT.

The CDR3 sequence is CASSFSGREGGYTF. The CDR3 bases are TGTGCCAGCAGCTTCAGTGGCAGAGAAGGGGGCTACACCTTC. The genes are TRBV5-4 and TRBJ1-2; no definite D call. The CDR3 spans 14 residues. Trimming left V 2 bases short and J 8 bases short, with 16 bases between. Germline CDR1 is SGHNT and CDR2 is YYREEE (reference sequence).

The rearrangement links TRBV7-9 to TRBJ2-2; 7 bases agree with TRBD2. Trimming at V came to 4 bases and at J to 6 bases, leaving 11 bases not matched to a gene. Germline V lookup: CDR1 SEHNR, CDR2 FQNEAQ (reference sequence). This CDR3 spans 16 amino acids. CDR3 coding DNA: TGTGCCAGCAGCTCACTACTGGGGGGGTTCCCCGGGGAGCTGTTTTTT. This translates into CASSSLLGGFPGELFF.

V is TRBV7-2 and J is TRBJ2-5, with D unresolved. CDR1 and CDR2 (germline): SGHTA, FQGNSA. This CDR3 spans 14 amino acids. The V and J ends lost 2 bases and 2 bases respectively, with 9 bases between them. This chain's CDR3 is CASSLSVRQETQYF. CDR3 in DNA: TGTGCCAGCAGCTTATCCGTCAGACAAGAGACCCAGTACTTC. Supplemented by reference TRBV7-2 and TRBJ2-5, the full variable domain reads GAGVSQSPSNKVTEKGKDVELRCDPISGHTALYWYRQSLGQGLEFLIYFQGNSAPDKSGLPSDRFSAERTGGSVSTLTIQRTQQEDSAVYLCASSLSVRQETQYFGPGTRLLVL.

This clone was seen a handful of times. This CDR3 reads CAIRDANYGYTF. The CDR3 coding sequence is TGTGCCATCAGGGACGCTAACTATGGCTACACCTTC. This chain connects TRBV10-3 to TRBJ1-2; no firm D call. Germline CDR1 and CDR2: ENHRY and SYGVKD. V shed 6 bases and J shed 0 bases, with 5 bases lying between them. This CDR3 is 12 amino acids long.

This clone was observed a single time. J is TRBJ2-3 and V is TRBV29-1; D ambiguous. CDR3 length: 13 amino acids. Germline lookup yields CDR1 SQVTM and CDR2 ANQGSEA. The V and J ends lost 4 bases and 0 bases respectively, with 8 bases between them. The CDR3 nucleotides are TGCAGCGTTGCCCAGAGTAGCACAGATACGCAGTATTTT. Translating it yields CSVAQSSTDTQYF.

The chain employs TRBV6-4 and TRBJ2-3, with a weak D call TRBD1 (5 bases). Trimming shortened V by 3 bases and J by 0 bases, and 10 bases separated the two germline ends. CDR1 and CDR2 from the germline V gene are MRHNA and SNTAGT. The length of the CDR3 is 15 residues. The CDR3 loop reads CASSEGLTSTDTQYF. The CDR3 DNA sequence: TGTGCCAGCAGTGAGGGGCTTACTAGCACAGATACGCAGTATTTT.

In its sample, this clone was seen once. The V gene is TRBV6-2 or TRBV6-3, the J gene TRBJ1-1, with 9 bases lining up with TRBD1. This CDR3 contains 16 residues. Trimming cost V 2 bases and J 1 base; bases outside gene matches: 5. The germline gives CDR1 MNHEY, CDR2 SVGEGT. CDR3 DNA sequence: TGTGCCAGCAGTTACAAACCGGGACAGGGGAACACTGAAGCTTTCTTT. This encodes CASSYKPGQGNTEAFF.

The rearrangement joins TRBV10-3 to TRBJ1-6, with a tentative D call TRBD1 (6 bases). The V end was cut by 7 bases, the J end by 7 bases, with 14 bases between. This CDR3 contains 14 residues. The V gene's germline CDR1 is ENHRY and CDR2 SYGVKD. The CDR3 here is CAIKGPGVNSPLHF. The CDR3 DNA follows: TGTGCCATCAAGGGGCCAGGGGTAAATTCACCCCTCCACTTT.

This clone was observed once. The rearrangement links TRBV27 to TRBJ2-5, with D maybe TRBD1 (5 bases). The CDR3 runs to 14 residues. Looked up from germline, CDR1 is MNHEY and CDR2 is SMNVEV (reference sequence). Trimming left V 3 bases short and J 1 base short, with 9 bases between. DNA of the CDR3: TGTGCCAGCAGTTTTCAGGGTATCCAAGAGACCCAGTACTTC. It specifies CASSFQGIQETQYF.

The table lists this clone with a count of one. The chain couples TRBV29-1 to TRBJ1-1; D not resolved. V was trimmed by 3 bases and J by 3 bases, leaving 14 bases between them. The germline V gene encodes CDR1 SQVTM and CDR2 ANQGSEA. The CDR3 contains 14 residues. The chain's CDR3 is CSVDMGSGDTEAFF. The CDR3, as DNA: TGCAGCGTTGATATGGGTTCTGGGGACACTGAAGCTTTCTTT.